This paragraph covers one T cell receptor (beta chain) sequence. Its specificity is unknown. From germline, CDR1 is MNHEY and CDR2 SVGAGI. The CDR3 totals 15 residues. V was cut by 0 bases and J by 7 bases, with 15 bases left in between. This sample was taken from a study of T-cell reconstitution after alpha-beta-depleted transplantation in children. Findings and caveats of the study: T-cell numbers and diversity one year post-transplant derived largely from freshly generated T cells. Alpha-beta T cells about two months after transplant reportedly derived from several hundred expanded graft clones. Elevated TCRbeta diversity at day 60 was traced, in some patients, to surviving recipient T cells and thymic progenitors.

Unique molecular identifiers were incorporated during preparation of the TCRbeta library. One entry per CDR3 protein results from TCRdb running MiXCR on the PCR reads. The table has about 300,000 distinct CDR3 sequences, roughly 7.8% seen once. This TCR derives from a female patient between 2 and 10 years old who had a stem cell transplant for Fanconi anemia, so the T cells may come from the graft donor. The chain combines TRBV6-5 with TRBJ1-2, with D unclear. Here the sequenced sample was peripheral blood, taken 360 days after TCRalphabeta/CD19-depleted stem cell transplant. DNA for the CDR3: TGTGCCAGCAGTTACTCGATCTGGGGAATCGGTGGCTACACCTTC. Protein product: CASSYSIWGIGGYTF.